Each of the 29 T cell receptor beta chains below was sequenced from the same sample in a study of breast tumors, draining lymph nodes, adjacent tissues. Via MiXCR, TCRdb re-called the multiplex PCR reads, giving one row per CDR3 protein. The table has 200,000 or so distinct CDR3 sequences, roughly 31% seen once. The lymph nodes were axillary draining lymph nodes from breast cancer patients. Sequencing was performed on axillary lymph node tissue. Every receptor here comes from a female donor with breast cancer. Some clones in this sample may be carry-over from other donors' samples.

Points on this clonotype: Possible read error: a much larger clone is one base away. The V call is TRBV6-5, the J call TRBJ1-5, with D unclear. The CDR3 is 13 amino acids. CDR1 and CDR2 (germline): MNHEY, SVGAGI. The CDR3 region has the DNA TGTGCCTGCAGTTACTCGAATTTTCAGCCCCAGCATTTT. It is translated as CACSYSNFQPQHF.

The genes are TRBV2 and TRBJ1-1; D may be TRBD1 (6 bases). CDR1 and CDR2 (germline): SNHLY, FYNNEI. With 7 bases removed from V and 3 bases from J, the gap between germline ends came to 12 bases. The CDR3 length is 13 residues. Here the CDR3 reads CASKRPGDTEAFF. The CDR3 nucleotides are TGTGCCAGCAAGAGGCCAGGGGACACTGAAGCTTTCTTT. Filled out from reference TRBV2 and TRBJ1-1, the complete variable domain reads EPEVTQTPSHQVTQMGQEVILRCVPISNHLYFYWYRQILGQKVEFLVSFYNNEISEKSEIFDDQFSVERPDGSNFTLKIRSTKLEDSAMYFCASKRPGDTEAFFGQGTRLTVV.

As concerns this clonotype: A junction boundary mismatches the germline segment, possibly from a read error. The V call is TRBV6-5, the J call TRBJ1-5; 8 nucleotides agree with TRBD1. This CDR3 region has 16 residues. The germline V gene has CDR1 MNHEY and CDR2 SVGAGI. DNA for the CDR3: TGCGCCAGCAGTGCTAGAGTGACAGGGGTTGGACAGCCCCAGCATTTT. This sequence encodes CASSARVTGVGQPQHF.

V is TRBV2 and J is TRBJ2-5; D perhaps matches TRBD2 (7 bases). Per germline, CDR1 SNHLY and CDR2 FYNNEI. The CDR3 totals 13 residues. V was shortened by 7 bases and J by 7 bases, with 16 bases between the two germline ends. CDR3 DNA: TGTGCCAGCACCCAGGGGAGGGGTGGGACCCAGTACTTC. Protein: CASTQGRGGTQYF.

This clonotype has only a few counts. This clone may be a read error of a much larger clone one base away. CDR3 nucleotide sequence: TGTGCCAGCAGTCAAGCGCTGGGGGACAGTTCCCTCTACGAGCAGTACTTC. Translated, it gives CASSQALGDSSLYEQYF. The V and J genes are TRBV6-1 and TRBJ2-7, with 7 bases aligning to TRBD1. In germline, CDR1 is MNHNS, CDR2 SASEGT. The CDR3 has 17 amino acids.

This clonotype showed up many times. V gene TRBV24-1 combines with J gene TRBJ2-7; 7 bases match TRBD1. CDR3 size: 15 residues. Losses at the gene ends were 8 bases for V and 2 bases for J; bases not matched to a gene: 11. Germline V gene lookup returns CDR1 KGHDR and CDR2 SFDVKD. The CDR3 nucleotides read TGTGCCACCAAAACACAGGGGATTCACCCCTACGAGCAGTACTTC. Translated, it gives CATKTQGIHPYEQYF.

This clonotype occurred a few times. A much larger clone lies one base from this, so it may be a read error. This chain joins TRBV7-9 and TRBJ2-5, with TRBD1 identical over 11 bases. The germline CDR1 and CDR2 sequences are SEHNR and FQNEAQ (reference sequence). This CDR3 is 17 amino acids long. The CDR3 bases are TGTGCCAGCAGCCCCCGCCCGGACAGGGGGCGTCAAGAGCCCCAGTACTTC. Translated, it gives CASSPRPDRGRQEPQYF.

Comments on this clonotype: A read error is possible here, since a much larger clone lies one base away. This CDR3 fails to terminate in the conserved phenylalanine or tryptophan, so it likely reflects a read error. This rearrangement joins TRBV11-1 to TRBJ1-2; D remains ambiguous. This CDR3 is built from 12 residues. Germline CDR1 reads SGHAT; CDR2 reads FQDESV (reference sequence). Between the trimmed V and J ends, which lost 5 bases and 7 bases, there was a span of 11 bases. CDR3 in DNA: TGTGCCAGCAGCAGGGCGGTTGGTGGCTACACCCTC. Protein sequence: CASSRAVGGYTL.

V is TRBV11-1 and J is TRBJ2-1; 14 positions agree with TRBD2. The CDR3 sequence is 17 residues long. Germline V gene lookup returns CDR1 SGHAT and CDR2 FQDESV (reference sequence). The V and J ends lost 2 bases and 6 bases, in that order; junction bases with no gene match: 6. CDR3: CASSLRLAGGRGNEQFF. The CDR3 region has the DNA TGTGCCAGCAGCTTACGACTAGCGGGGGGGCGGGGCAATGAGCAGTTCTTC.

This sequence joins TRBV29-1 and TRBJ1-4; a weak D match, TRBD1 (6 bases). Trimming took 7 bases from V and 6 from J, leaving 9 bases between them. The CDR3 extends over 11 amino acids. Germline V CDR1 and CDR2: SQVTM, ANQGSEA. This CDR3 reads CSGRGDEKLFF. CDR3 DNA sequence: TGCAGCGGCAGGGGAGATGAAAAACTGTTTTTT.

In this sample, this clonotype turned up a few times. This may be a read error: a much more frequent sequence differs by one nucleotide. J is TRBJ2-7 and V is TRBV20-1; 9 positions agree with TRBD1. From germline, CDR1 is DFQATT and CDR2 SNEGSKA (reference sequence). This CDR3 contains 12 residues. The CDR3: CSAPGQGNEPYF. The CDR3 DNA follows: TGCAGTGCTCCGGGACAGGGTAACGAGCCGTACTTC.

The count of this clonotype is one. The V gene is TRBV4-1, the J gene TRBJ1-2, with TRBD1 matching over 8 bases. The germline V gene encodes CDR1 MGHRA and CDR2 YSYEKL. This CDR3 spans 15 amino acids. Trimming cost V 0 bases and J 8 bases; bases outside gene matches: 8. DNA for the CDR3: TGCGCCAGCAGCCAAGACTGGACAGGGCGAAGAGGCTACACCTTC. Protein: CASSQDWTGRRGYTF.

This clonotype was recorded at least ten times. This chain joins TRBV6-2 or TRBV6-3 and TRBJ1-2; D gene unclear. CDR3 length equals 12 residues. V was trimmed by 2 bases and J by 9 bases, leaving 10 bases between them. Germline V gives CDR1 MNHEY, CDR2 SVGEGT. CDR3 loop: CASSYPPSSYTF. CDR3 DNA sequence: TGTGCCAGCAGTTACCCACCTAGCAGCTACACCTTC.

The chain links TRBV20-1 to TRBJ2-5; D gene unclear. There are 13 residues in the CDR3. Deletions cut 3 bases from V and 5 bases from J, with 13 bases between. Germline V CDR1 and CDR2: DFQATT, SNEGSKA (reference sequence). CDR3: CSARSRVGETQYF. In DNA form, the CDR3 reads TGCAGTGCTAGGAGTCGGGTGGGGGAGACCCAGTACTTC.

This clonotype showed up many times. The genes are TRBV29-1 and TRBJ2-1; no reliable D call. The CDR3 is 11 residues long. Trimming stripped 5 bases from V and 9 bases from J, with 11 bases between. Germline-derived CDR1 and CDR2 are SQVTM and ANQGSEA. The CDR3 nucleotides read TGCAGCGTTTCGTCAGGTCCTGAGCAGTTCTTC. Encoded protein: CSVSSGPEQFF.

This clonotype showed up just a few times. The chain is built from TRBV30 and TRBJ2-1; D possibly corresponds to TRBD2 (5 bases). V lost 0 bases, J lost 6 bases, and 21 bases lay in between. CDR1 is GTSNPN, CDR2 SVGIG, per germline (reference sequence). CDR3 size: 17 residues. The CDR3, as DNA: TGTGCCTGGAGTGTAGATGTCTGGGGAGCGGTTGGCAATGAGCAGTTCTTC. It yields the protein CAWSVDVWGAVGNEQFF.

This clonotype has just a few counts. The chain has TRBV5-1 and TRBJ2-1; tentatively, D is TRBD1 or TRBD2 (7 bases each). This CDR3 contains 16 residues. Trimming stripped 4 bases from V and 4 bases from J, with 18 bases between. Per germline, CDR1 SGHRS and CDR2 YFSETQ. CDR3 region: CASSPQGGSGYNEQFF. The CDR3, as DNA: TGCGCCAGCAGCCCGCAGGGGGGGTCTGGGTACAATGAGCAGTTCTTC.

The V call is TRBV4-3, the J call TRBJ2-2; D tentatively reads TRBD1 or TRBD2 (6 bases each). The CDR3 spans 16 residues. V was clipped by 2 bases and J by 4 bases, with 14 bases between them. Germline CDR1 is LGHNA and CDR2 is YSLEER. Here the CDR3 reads CASSQNTQGGTGELFF. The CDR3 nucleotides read TGCGCCAGCAGCCAAAACACACAGGGAGGCACCGGGGAGCTGTTTTTT.

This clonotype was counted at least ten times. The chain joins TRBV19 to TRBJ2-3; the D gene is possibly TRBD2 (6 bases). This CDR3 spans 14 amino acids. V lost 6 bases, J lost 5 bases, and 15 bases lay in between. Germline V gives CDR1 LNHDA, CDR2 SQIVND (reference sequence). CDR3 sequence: CASRLFSGGDTQYF. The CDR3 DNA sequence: TGTGCCAGTAGACTCTTTAGCGGAGGAGATACGCAGTATTTT. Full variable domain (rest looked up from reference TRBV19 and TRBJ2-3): DGGITQSPKYLFRKEGQNVTLSCEQNLNHDAMYWYRQDPGQGLRLIYYSQIVNDFQKGDIAEGYSVSREKKESFPLTVTSAQKNPTAFYLCASRLFSGGDTQYFGPGTRLTVL.

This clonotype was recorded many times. The CDR3 coding sequence is TGCAGTGCTAGTACAGGGGGCACGAGTGAGCAGTTCTTC. This encodes CSASTGGTSEQFF. J is TRBJ2-1 and V is TRBV20-1; TRBD1 matches 9 bases. With 3 bases clipped from V and 9 bases from J, the junction kept 6 bases outside the gene matches. Germline CDR1 and CDR2: DFQATT and SNEGSKA (reference sequence). The CDR3 has 13 residues.

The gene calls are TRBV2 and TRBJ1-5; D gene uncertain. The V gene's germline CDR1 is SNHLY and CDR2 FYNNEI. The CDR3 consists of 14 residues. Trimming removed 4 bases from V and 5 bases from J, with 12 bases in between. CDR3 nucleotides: TGTGCCAGCAGTGGTGGGCGGGTACATCAGCCCCAGCATTTT. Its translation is CASSGGRVHQPQHF.

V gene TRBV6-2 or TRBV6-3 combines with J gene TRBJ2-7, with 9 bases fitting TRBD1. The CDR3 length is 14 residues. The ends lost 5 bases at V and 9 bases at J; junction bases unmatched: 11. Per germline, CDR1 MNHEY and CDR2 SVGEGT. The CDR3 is CASSHPGTGRVQYF. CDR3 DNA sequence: TGTGCCAGCAGTCATCCCGGGACAGGGCGGGTGCAGTACTTC.

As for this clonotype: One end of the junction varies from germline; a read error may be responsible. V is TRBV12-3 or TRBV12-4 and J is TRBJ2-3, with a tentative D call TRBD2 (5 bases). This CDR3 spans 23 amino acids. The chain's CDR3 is CASSSPLAGELPPRCWHRDTQYF. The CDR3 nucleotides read TGTGCCAGCAGTTCCCCCCTAGCCGGGGAGCTGCCCCCTCGCTGCTGGCACAGAGATACGCAGTATTTC.

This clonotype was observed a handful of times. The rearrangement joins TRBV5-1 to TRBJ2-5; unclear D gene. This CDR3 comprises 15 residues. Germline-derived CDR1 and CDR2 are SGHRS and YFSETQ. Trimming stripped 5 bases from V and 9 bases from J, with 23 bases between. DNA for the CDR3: TGCGCCAGCAGTGGTTTGGTGGGATTGGCCGAGGCCCAGTACTTC. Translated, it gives CASSGLVGLAEAQYF.

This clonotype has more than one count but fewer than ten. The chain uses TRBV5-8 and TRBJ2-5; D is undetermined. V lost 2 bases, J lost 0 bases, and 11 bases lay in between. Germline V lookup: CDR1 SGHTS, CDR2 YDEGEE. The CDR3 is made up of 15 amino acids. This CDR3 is CASSLLSAYQETQYF. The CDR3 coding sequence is TGTGCCAGCAGCTTACTTTCAGCGTACCAAGAGACCCAGTACTTC.

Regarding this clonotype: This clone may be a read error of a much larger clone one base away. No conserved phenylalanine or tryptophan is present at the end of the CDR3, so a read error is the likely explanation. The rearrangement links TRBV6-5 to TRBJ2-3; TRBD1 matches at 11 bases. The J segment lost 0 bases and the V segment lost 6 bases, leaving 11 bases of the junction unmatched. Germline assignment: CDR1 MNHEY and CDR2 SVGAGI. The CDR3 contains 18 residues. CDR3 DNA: TGTGCCAGCAGATCCGGGACAGGGGGGCTTAAAAGCACAGATACGCAGTATCTT. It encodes CASRSGTGGLKSTDTQYL.

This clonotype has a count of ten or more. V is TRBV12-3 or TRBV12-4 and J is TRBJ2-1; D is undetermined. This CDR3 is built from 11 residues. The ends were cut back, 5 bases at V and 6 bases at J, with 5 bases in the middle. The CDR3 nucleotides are TGTGCCAGCAGTAACGGCAATGAGCAGTTCTTC. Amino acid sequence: CASSNGNEQFF.

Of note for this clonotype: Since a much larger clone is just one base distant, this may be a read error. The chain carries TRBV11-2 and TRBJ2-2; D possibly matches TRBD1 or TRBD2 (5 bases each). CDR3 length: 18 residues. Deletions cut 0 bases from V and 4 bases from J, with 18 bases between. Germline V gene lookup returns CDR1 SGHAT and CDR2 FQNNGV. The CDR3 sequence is CASSLDWLGPGGTGELFF. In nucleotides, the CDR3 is TGTGCCAGCAGCTTAGATTGGTTAGGGCCTGGGGGCACCGGGGAGCTGTTTTTT.

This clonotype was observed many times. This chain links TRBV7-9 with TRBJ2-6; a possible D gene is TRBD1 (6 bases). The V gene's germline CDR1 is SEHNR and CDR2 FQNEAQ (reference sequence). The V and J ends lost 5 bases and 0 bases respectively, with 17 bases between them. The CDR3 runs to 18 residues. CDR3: CASSPTTGRISGANVLTF. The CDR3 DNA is TGTGCCAGCAGCCCGACGACAGGAAGGATCTCTGGGGCCAACGTCCTGACTTTC.